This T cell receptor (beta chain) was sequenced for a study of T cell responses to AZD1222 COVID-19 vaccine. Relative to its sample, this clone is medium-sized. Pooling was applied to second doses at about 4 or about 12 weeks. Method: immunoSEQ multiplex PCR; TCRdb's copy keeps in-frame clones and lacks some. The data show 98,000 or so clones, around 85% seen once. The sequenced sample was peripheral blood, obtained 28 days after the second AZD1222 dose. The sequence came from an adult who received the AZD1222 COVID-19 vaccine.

The CDR3 region has the DNA TGTGCCAGCAGCTTACGGCCTACCATTGTGTATGAGCAGTTCTTC. It codes for CASSLRPTIVYEQFF. The chain recombines TRBV7-8 with TRBJ2-1, with D unresolved. The CDR3 consists of 15 residues. Trimming took 2 bases from V and 8 from J, leaving 16 bases between them. Germline loops: CDR1 SGHVS, CDR2 FQNEAQ. The entire variable domain, with the rest obtained from reference TRBV7-8 and TRBJ2-1, is as follows: GAGVSQSPRYKVAKRGQDVALRCDPISGHVSLFWYQQALGQGPEFLTYFQNEAQLDKSGLPSDRFFAERPEGSVSTLKIQRTQQEDSAVYLCASSLRPTIVYEQFFGPGTRLTVL.